This T cell receptor (beta chain) originates from a study of blood T cell repertoires in COVID-19. Only in-frame clones appear in the TCRdb table, and some are missing; sequencing was by immunoSEQ multiplex PCR. The data contain 200,000 to 250,000 clones, 80% to 90% of them singletons. This TCR was recovered from a man between 50 and 59 years old who had recovered from COVID-19. The material sequenced was peripheral blood.

CDR3 nucleotide sequence: TGTGCCAGCAGAGGAGGGGCAAGCTACGAGCAGTACTTC. Translation: CASRGGASYEQYF. V gene TRBV5-7 combines with J gene TRBJ2-7, with a tentative D call TRBD2 (6 bases). TRBV5-7 is assigned to the ORF class and has an uncertain function. V was cut by 5 bases and J by 3 bases, with 12 bases left in between. The CDR3 runs 13 residues.